This passage covers 29 T cell receptor beta chains from one sample sequenced in a study of chemoradiotherapy in HPV16-positive cancers. Generated by immunoSEQ multiplex PCR, the TCRdb table keeps only in-frame clones and is missing some. The sample records some 27,000 clones, approximately 94% being singletons. Here the sequenced sample was blood, taken from a patient who underwent chemoradiotherapy. The receptors originated from a human donor with HPV-associated anogenital cancer.

The chain joins TRBV9 to TRBJ1-2, with TRBD1 as a possible D gene (5 bases). Germline CDR1 and CDR2: SGDLS and YYNGEE. This CDR3 has 15 residues. The ends were cut back, 0 bases at V and 7 bases at J, with 16 bases in the middle. The CDR3 nucleotides are TGTGCCAGCAGCGTAGCGGCAGGGACGGGTTTTGGCTACACCTTC. This gives the protein CASSVAAGTGFGYTF.

This clone was counted only a few times. V gene TRBV7-9 combines with J gene TRBJ1-1; D is undetermined. CDR3 length: 11 residues. Trimming took 4 bases from V and 10 from J, leaving 10 bases between them. CDR1 and CDR2 from the germline V gene are SEHNR and FQNEAQ (reference sequence). The CDR3 is CASSWHLGAFF. As DNA, the CDR3 is TGTGCCAGCAGCTGGCACCTGGGAGCTTTCTTT. The entire variable domain, with the rest obtained from reference TRBV7-9 and TRBJ1-1, is as follows: DTGVSQNPRHKITKRGQNVTFRCDPISEHNRLYWYRQTLGQGPEFLTYFQNEAQLEKSRLLSDRFSAERPKGSFSTLEIQRTEQGDSAMYLCASSWHLGAFFGQGTRLTVV.

This clone was detected once. V is TRBV9 and J is TRBJ2-2, with 7 bases identical to TRBD2. This CDR3 is 13 amino acids long. Per germline, CDR1 SGDLS and CDR2 YYNGEE. Losses at the gene ends were 4 bases for V and 6 bases for J; bases not matched to a gene: 3. CDR3 DNA: TGTGCCAGCAGCACTAGCGAGCCCGGGGAGCTGTTTTTT. This gives the protein CASSTSEPGELFF.

The V call is TRBV4-3, the J call TRBJ2-7, with D uncertain. The length of the CDR3 is 15 residues. Between the trimmed V and J ends, which lost 2 bases and 3 bases, there was a span of 14 bases. Germline loops: CDR1 LGHNA, CDR2 YSLEER. The CDR3 coding sequence is TGCGCCAGCAGCCAATTCCACGGCAGTAACTACGAGCAGTACTTC. Its translation: CASSQFHGSNYEQYF.

The chain links TRBV7-2 to TRBJ2-3, with TRBD2 identical over 7 bases. Germline V gene lookup returns CDR1 SGHTA and CDR2 FQGNSA. Unmatched junction bases numbered 19, after V lost 2 bases and J lost 5 bases. There are 19 residues in the CDR3. The CDR3 spells CASSLIPLVLAGTIDTQYF. The CDR3 DNA sequence: TGTGCCAGCAGCTTAATCCCCCTCGTACTAGCTGGGACTATAGATACGCAGTATTTT.

A single count supports this clone. The V call is TRBV10-3, the J call TRBJ2-2; D may be TRBD2 (5 bases). From germline, CDR1 is ENHRY and CDR2 SYGVKD. This CDR3 is built from 16 residues. Trimming took off 3 bases at V and 5 bases at J, with 16 bases between the two ends. For the CDR3, the DNA is TGTGCCATCAGTGATGATGTAGGGAGACCAACCGGGGAGCTGTTTTTT. Protein: CAISDDVGRPTGELFF.

This clone was detected only a few times. The rearrangement uses TRBV7-3 and TRBJ2-7; D possibly uses TRBD1 or TRBD2 (6 bases each). The CDR3 has 15 residues. Germline V gives CDR1 SGHTA, CDR2 FQGTGA. V was pared by 2 bases and J by 1 base, with 12 bases between. CDR3 loop: CASSLVGGSSYEQYF. The CDR3, as DNA: TGTGCCAGCAGCTTAGTGGGGGGCTCTTCCTACGAGCAGTACTTC.

A single count supports this clone. The chain couples TRBV5-4 to TRBJ1-4; D uncertain. CDR1 and CDR2 from the germline V gene are SGHNT and YYREEE (reference sequence). The CDR3 has 16 residues. Trimming shortened V by 4 bases and J by 0 bases, and 13 bases separated the two germline ends. In DNA form, the CDR3 reads TGTGCCAGCAGCCCCACCTTGGGAGCAACTAATGAAAAACTGTTTTTT. Translation: CASSPTLGATNEKLFF.

The V gene is TRBV5-1, the J gene TRBJ2-1, with 10 bases matching TRBD2. Per germline, CDR1 SGHRS and CDR2 YFSETQ. The CDR3 is 15 amino acids. The V and J ends lost 1 base and 4 bases, in that order; junction bases with no gene match: 2. DNA for the CDR3: TGCGCCAGCAGCTTGAATAGCGGGGGGTACAATGAGCAGTTCTTC. Translating gives CASSLNSGGYNEQFF.

The chain recombines TRBV2 with TRBJ2-7; 9 bases match TRBD1. Trimming cost V 0 bases and J 3 bases; bases outside gene matches: 3. The CDR3 covers 15 residues. CDR1 is SNHLY and CDR2 is FYNNEI in the germline V gene. Here the CDR3 reads CASSEATGGIYEQYF. The CDR3 region has the DNA TGTGCCAGCAGTGAAGCGACAGGGGGTATCTACGAGCAGTACTTC. Looking up the rest from reference TRBV2 and TRBJ2-7 gives the full variable domain: EPEVTQTPSHQVTQMGQEVILRCVPISNHLYFYWYRQILGQKVEFLVSFYNNEISEKSEIFDDQFSVERPDGSNFTLKIRSTKLEDSAMYFCASSEATGGIYEQYFGPGTRLTVT.

The genes are TRBV18 and TRBJ1-5; D might be TRBD1 (6 bases). V lost 1 base and J lost 5, with 12 bases in between. This CDR3 has 15 residues. Germline CDR1 is KGHSH and CDR2 is LQKENI. The CDR3 coding sequence is TGTGCCAGCTCACCACTAAGGGGGGGGGATCAGCCCCAGCATTTT. Translating gives CASSPLRGGDQPQHF.

This clone was counted once. This chain joins TRBV5-1 and TRBJ2-2; TRBD2 is a possible D gene (5 bases). CDR1 and CDR2 (germline): SGHRS, YFSETQ. Trimming cost V 7 bases and J 2 bases, with 12 bases left between them. This CDR3 comprises 14 residues. CDR3 residues: CASGEGRNTGELFF. DNA of the CDR3: TGCGCCAGCGGTGAGGGCCGAAACACCGGGGAGCTGTTTTTT.

The chain employs TRBV10-1 and TRBJ2-1; D possibly corresponds to TRBD1 (6 bases). Trimming removed 10 bases from V and 4 bases from J, with 17 bases in between. Germline CDR1 WNHNN, CDR2 SYGVQD (reference sequence). This CDR3 is 14 amino acids long. In nucleotides, the CDR3 is TGCGCCAACACACCGGGACACTCATACAATGAGCAGTTCTTC. This sequence encodes CANTPGHSYNEQFF.

V and J are TRBV29-1 and TRBJ1-4, with no clear D. CDR1 is SQVTM, CDR2 ANQGSEA, per germline. This CDR3 is 16 amino acids long. V lost 2 bases and J lost 0, with 13 bases in between. This chain's CDR3 is CSVELATEATNEKLFF. The DNA of the CDR3 is TGCAGCGTTGAACTTGCGACGGAGGCAACTAATGAAAAACTGTTTTTT.

This chain's CDR3 is CASRQERRGNTIYF. The CDR3 DNA follows: TGTGCCAGCAGACAAGAAAGACGGGGAAACACCATATATTTT. V and J are TRBV6-1 and TRBJ1-3; D not certain. The V end was cut by 6 bases, the J end by 4 bases, with 13 bases between. CDR1 MNHNS and CDR2 SASEGT come from the germline V gene. This CDR3 is 14 amino acids long.

The chain couples TRBV6-1 to TRBJ2-7; D remains unclear. CDR3 length equals 14 residues. The V and J ends lost 2 bases and 2 bases respectively, with 10 bases between them. CDR1 and CDR2 from the germline V gene are MNHNS and SASEGT. The CDR3 region is CASSEQGRAYEQYF. The CDR3 DNA reads as TGTGCCAGCAGTGAACAAGGTCGCGCCTACGAGCAGTACTTC.

The chain carries TRBV14 and TRBJ2-7; D not resolved. The CDR3 runs 13 residues. The germline V and J ends were trimmed by 4 bases and 2 bases, with 9 bases remaining between them. CDR1 is SGHDN, CDR2 FVKESK, per germline. The CDR3 nucleotides are TGTGCCAGCAGCCGACCTGGGGCCTACGAGCAGTACTTC. Amino acid sequence: CASSRPGAYEQYF.

The V and J genes are TRBV6-1 and TRBJ2-7; D might be TRBD1 (5 bases). Germline V gene data show CDR1 as MNHNS and CDR2 as SASEGT. This CDR3 has 16 residues. Trimming left V 4 bases short and J 1 base short, with 17 bases between. For the CDR3, the DNA is TGTGCCAGCAGTGGGGTCCCCCATAAGGGGTCCTACGAGCAGTACTTC. It yields the protein CASSGVPHKGSYEQYF.

The rearrangement joins TRBV11-1 to TRBJ2-1; D not certain. Germline CDR1 SGHAT, CDR2 FQDESV (reference sequence). V lost 5 bases and J lost 0, with 8 bases in between. The CDR3 consists of 14 residues. The CDR3 spells CASSPGNSYNEQFF. Written as DNA, the CDR3 is TGTGCCAGCAGCCCCGGTAACTCCTACAATGAGCAGTTCTTC.

The chain joins TRBV10-3 to TRBJ2-6, with 7 bases aligning to TRBD1. Germline CDR1 is ENHRY and CDR2 is SYGVKD. The CDR3 sequence is 17 residues long. After removal of 6 bases from V and 1 base from J, the junction contained 9 bases not matched to a gene. CDR3: CAIREQGISSGANVLTF. Here the CDR3 DNA reads TGTGCCATCAGAGAACAGGGGATCAGTTCTGGGGCCAACGTCCTGACTTTC.

The chain combines TRBV10-3 with TRBJ2-3, with D unclear. Trimming took off 0 bases at V and 4 bases at J, with 5 bases between the two ends. Germline CDR1 is ENHRY and CDR2 is SYGVKD. This CDR3 comprises 13 residues. For the CDR3, the DNA is TGTGCCATCAGTGAGTCATGGGCAGATACGCAGTATTTT. Encoded protein: CAISESWADTQYF.

V and J are TRBV9 and TRBJ2-7; 10 bases are a match to TRBD2. The CDR3 sequence is 15 residues long. CDR1 and CDR2 (germline): SGDLS, YYNGEE. The V gene end was trimmed by 3 bases and the J gene end by 2 bases; junction bases not matched to a gene: 5. The CDR3 nucleotides are TGTGCCAGCAGCGGGCTAGCGGGGGCACCCTACGAGCAGTACTTC. Translated, it gives CASSGLAGAPYEQYF.

This chain links TRBV30 with TRBJ2-3; D is unclear. The CDR3 totals 13 residues. Germline V gene data show CDR1 as GTSNPN and CDR2 as SVGIG (reference sequence). The germline V and J ends were trimmed by 3 bases and 8 bases, with 15 bases remaining between them. In DNA, the CDR3 is TGTGCCTGGAGGCTACGCGGAGATGGTACGCAGTATTTT. Residues: CAWRLRGDGTQYF.

J is TRBJ2-6 and V is TRBV5-1; 8 nucleotides agree with TRBD1. Trimming took 3 bases from V and 0 from J; bases not matched to a gene: 8. The length of the CDR3 is 18 residues. Germline V gene data show CDR1 as SGHRS and CDR2 as YFSETQ. CDR3 DNA sequence: TGCGCCAGCAGCTCGACCGACAGGGGTAGCTCTGGGGCCAACGTCCTGACTTTC. Its translation is CASSSTDRGSSGANVLTF.

V gene TRBV5-1 combines with J gene TRBJ2-3; a weak D match, TRBD2 (6 bases). Trimming cost V 0 bases and J 3 bases, with 14 bases left between them. Germline values: CDR1 SGHRS, CDR2 YFSETQ. This CDR3 spans 16 amino acids. The CDR3 bases are TGCGCCAGCAGCTTGGCCGCAACGGGAGCAACAGATACGCAGTATTTT. As protein: CASSLAATGATDTQYF.

This chain connects TRBV18 to TRBJ2-3; D may be TRBD1 or TRBD2 (5 bases each). This CDR3 spans 13 amino acids. The V end lost 6 bases, the J end lost 4 bases, and 11 bases lay between the germline ends. Germline V gives CDR1 KGHSH, CDR2 LQKENI. The CDR3 coding sequence is TGTGCCAGCTCCCTCCGGGACCCAGATACGCAGTATTTT. Residues: CASSLRDPDTQYF.

This clone came up a few times. The chain recombines TRBV28 with TRBJ2-3; 8 bases are a match to TRBD2. Germline V gives CDR1 MDHEN, CDR2 SYDVKM. The CDR3 has 14 amino acids. V was pared by 10 bases and J by 2 bases, with 8 bases of the junction left unmatched. CDR3 loop: CATSGLDYTDTQYF. The CDR3 region has the DNA TGTGCCACCTCGGGACTAGATTACACAGATACGCAGTATTTT.

DNA of the CDR3: TGTGCCAGCAGTTCGAACAGGGGTGAGCAGTACTTC. Protein product: CASSSNRGEQYF. The chain combines TRBV7-6 with TRBJ2-7, with TRBD1 identical over 7 bases. CDR1 and CDR2 (germline): SGHVS, FNYEAQ. The CDR3 totals 12 residues. Losses at the gene ends were 6 bases for V and 7 bases for J; bases not matched to a gene: 6.

The chain employs TRBV5-6 and TRBJ2-3; D possibly corresponds to TRBD2 (7 bases). The V end lost 4 bases, the J end lost 4 bases, and 13 bases lay between the germline ends. The germline CDR1 and CDR2 sequences are SGHDT and YYEEEE. CDR3 size: 14 residues. CDR3 sequence: CASSQRDNPDTQYF. CDR3 nucleotides: TGTGCCAGCAGCCAGCGGGACAATCCAGATACGCAGTATTTT.